A single sample gave rise to the 9 T cell receptor beta chains below, sequenced in a study of human T cells and chemical hapten exposure. TCRdb fed the RACE reads into MiXCR, producing one record per CDR3 protein. Of 50,000 to 80,000 distinct CDR3 sequences listed, 11% are singletons. Time point in this sample: patch test 3, about 24 weeks after DPC sensitization. Treatment defined: therapeutic diphenylcyclopropenone sensitization with weekly scalp DPC. Specimen: whole blood, collected in connection with sensitization to the hapten diphenylcyclopropenone (DPC). The receptor source for this set is a woman aged 25 to 39 with alopecia areata. Some clones in this sample may be carry-over from other donors' samples.

In this sample, this clonotype turned up a few times. V and J are TRBV6-4 and TRBJ2-1, with 9 bases identical to TRBD1. Germline V gene data show CDR1 as MRHNA and CDR2 as SNTAGT. V shed 7 bases and J 9 bases; nucleotides not matched to a gene: 10. The CDR3 extends over 14 amino acids. CDR3 residues: CASKSDRGNGEQFF. For the CDR3, the DNA is TGTGCCAGCAAATCGGACAGGGGTAACGGTGAGCAGTTCTTC.

This clonotype was seen a handful of times. This sequence joins TRBV12-3 or TRBV12-4 and TRBJ2-7; TRBD2 agrees at 13 bases. With 9 bases clipped from V and 2 bases from J, the junction kept 1 base outside the gene matches. The CDR3 length is 13 residues. The CDR3 reads CASGTSGTYEQYF. As DNA, the CDR3 is TGTGCCAGTGGGACTAGCGGGACCTACGAGCAGTACTTC.

This clonotype was recorded once. This clone may be a read error of a much larger clone one base away. The chain recombines TRBV2 with TRBJ1-5, with D tentatively TRBD1 (6 bases). The CDR3 has 14 residues. Germline assignment: CDR1 SNHLY and CDR2 FYNNEI. Here the CDR3 reads CVSSDTGYNQPQHF. DNA for the CDR3: TGTGTCAGCAGTGATACAGGGTACAATCAGCCCCAGCATTTT.

The CDR3 reads CASSSTGGSGNTIYF. The CDR3 region has the DNA TGTGCCAGCAGTAGTACAGGCGGCTCTGGAAACACCATATATTTT. The chain links TRBV12-3 or TRBV12-4 to TRBJ1-3; TRBD1 might be the D (5 bases). The germline V and J ends were trimmed by 5 bases and 0 bases, with 11 bases remaining between them. The CDR3 contains 15 residues.

The CDR3 loop reads CASRTTGYTEAFF. The DNA for the CDR3 is TGTGCCAGCAGAACCACAGGGTACACTGAAGCTTTCTTT. The chain couples TRBV28 to TRBJ1-1, with D possibly TRBD1 on 6 matching bases. The CDR3 totals 13 residues. Deletions cut 6 bases from V and 3 bases from J, with 11 bases between. CDR1 is MDHEN, CDR2 SYDVKM, per germline.

This rearrangement joins TRBV20-1 to TRBJ1-1; maybe TRBD1 (5 bases). The CDR3 length is 13 residues. Deletions cut 1 base from V and 4 bases from J, with 10 bases between. Per the germline V gene, CDR1 is DFQATT and CDR2 is SNEGSKA (reference sequence). In DNA, the CDR3 is TGCAGTGCTAGAGGCGTTCAGGGCACTGAAGCTTTCTTT. Translated, it gives CSARGVQGTEAFF.

The chain carries TRBV12-3 or TRBV12-4 and TRBJ1-2; TRBD1 aligns across 7 bases. Trimming took 5 bases from V and 7 from J; bases not matched to a gene: 10. CDR3 size: 14 residues. In nucleotides, the CDR3 is TGTGCCAGCAGTCGCGCCCGGACAGGCGGTGGCTACACCTTC. As protein: CASSRARTGGGYTF.

This clonotype was found many times. The chain uses TRBV7-9 and TRBJ1-1; D gene ambiguous. The CDR3 runs 14 residues. Germline assignment: CDR1 SEHNR and CDR2 FQNEAQ (reference sequence). V was clipped by 2 bases and J by 4 bases, with 11 bases between them. The CDR3 loop reads CASSLMVSSTEAFF. The CDR3 region has the DNA TGTGCCAGCAGCTTAATGGTTAGTAGCACTGAAGCTTTCTTT.

The table lists this clonotype with a few counts. The V call is TRBV14, the J call TRBJ2-3; D gene uncertain. CDR1 and CDR2 from the germline V gene are SGHDN and FVKESK. The CDR3 sequence is 14 residues long. The V and J ends lost 4 bases and 1 base respectively, with 9 bases between them. CDR3 sequence reads: CASSRSGRTDTQYF. The CDR3 DNA reads as TGTGCCAGCAGCCGAAGTGGACGCACAGATACGCAGTATTTT.